This T cell receptor beta chain was sequenced during a study of blood T cell repertoires in COVID-19 (TCRdb year 2020). As for the study more broadly: The collaborator samples originated in the United States, Italy and Spain and spanned the acute and convalescent phases of COVID-19. The material from the prospective study consisted of cDNA or gDNA derived from T cells, B-cell-depleted T cells, or PBMCs. The dataset comprised deeply sampled blood TCRbeta repertoires from subjects exposed to, actively infected with, or recovered from COVID-19. The repertoires were released in a freely available public database intended as a resource for research on the immune response to SARS-CoV-2. The samples were drawn from two sources: the first 160 participants of the ongoing ImmuneRACE study, and over 950 subjects contributed by 6 global collaborators. Nearly every sample came with metadata listing a de-identified subject ID, COVID-19 status, age in years and sex. Where available, HLA class I and class II types were obtained from metadata supplied by the sample provider rather than from assay-based typing. Overall study outcomes, separate from this receptor: How much clinical and demographic metadata was included differed by source and by participant, and the metadata was provided uncurated.

The collaborating institutions used their own protocols to collect whole blood in K2EDTA tubes. For TCRbeta analysis, collaborators shipped samples in one of three forms: frozen whole blood, isolated PBMCs, or DNA extracted from either of those sample types. From a lookup of the germline V gene (reference sequence), CDR1 and CDR2 are LGHDT and YNNKEL. Trimming takes 1 base off V and 14 bases off J; junction bases not matched to a gene: 10. Counted from cysteine to phenylalanine, this CDR3 has 15 amino acids. Only CDR3 DNA remains: 45 bases, in frame from the first base. A word on this clone: Its recognized antigen is unknown. Within one base of it there is no much larger clone, and no base qualities were kept.

TCRbeta CDR3 regions were amplified from genomic DNA using the immunoSEQ Assay, a bias-controlled multiplex PCR. Concerning the study's data processing: The number of nucleated cells in each sample was estimated by amplification of reference gene primers within the assay. To quantify the absolute abundance of each unique TCRbeta CDR3 rearrangement, sequence reads were collapsed and filtered. For each sample, productive Simpson clonality was calculated by taking the square root of Simpson's diversity index across productive rearrangements. Entries here come from immuneACCESS through TCRdb and include only in-frame sequences with V and J called. Some clones fail to appear in such tables; in the studies checked, an unresolved V gene covers under half of the shortfall, and the cause of the remainder is unknown. For V, J and clone size, that table is used; D and trimming come from the DNA. In all, the sample holds 130,000 to 150,000 clones, and nearly 90% of those were seen once. Together, the top ten hold 1.5% to 2% of the sample.

Sequenced input: peripheral blood. The sequence was obtained from a man in his sixties or seventies with acute or convalescent COVID-19. Recombination connected TRBV3-1 (or the pseudogene TRBV3-2) to TRBJ2-1, and TRBD2 aligns with 11 junction nucleotides. The nucleotide sequence is given as TGTGCCAGCAGCCAAGTAGGACTAGCGGGCTCCTCGAAGTTCTTC. Translated, this is CASSQVGLAGSSKFF.